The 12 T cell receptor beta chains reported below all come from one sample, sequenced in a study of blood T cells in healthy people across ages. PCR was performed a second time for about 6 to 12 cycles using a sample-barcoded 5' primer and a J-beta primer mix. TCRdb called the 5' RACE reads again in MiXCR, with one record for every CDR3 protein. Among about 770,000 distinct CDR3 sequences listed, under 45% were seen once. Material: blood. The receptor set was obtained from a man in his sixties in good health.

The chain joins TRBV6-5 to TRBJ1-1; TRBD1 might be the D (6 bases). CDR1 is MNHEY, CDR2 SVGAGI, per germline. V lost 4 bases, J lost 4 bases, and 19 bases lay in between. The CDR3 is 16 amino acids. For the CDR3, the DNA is TGTGCCAGCAGTTCTCAAACAGGGTTGGGGGTCACTGAAGCTTTCTTT. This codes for CASSSQTGLGVTEAFF.

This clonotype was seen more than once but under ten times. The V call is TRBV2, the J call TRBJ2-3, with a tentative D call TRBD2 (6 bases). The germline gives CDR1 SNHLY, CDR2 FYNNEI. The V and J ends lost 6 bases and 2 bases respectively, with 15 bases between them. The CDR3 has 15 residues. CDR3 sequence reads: CASRARGTPTDTQYF. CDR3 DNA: TGTGCCAGCAGAGCTCGTGGGACTCCCACAGATACGCAGTATTTT.

This chain's CDR3 is CASSFWGPGANVLTF. As DNA, the CDR3 is TGTGCCAGCAGCTTCTGGGGCCCTGGGGCCAACGTCCTGACTTTC. The chain carries TRBV11-2 and TRBJ2-6; D possibly corresponds to TRBD1 (5 bases). Between the trimmed V and J ends, which lost 3 bases and 2 bases, there was a span of 8 bases. The CDR3 has 15 residues. CDR1 SGHAT and CDR2 FQNNGV come from the germline V gene.

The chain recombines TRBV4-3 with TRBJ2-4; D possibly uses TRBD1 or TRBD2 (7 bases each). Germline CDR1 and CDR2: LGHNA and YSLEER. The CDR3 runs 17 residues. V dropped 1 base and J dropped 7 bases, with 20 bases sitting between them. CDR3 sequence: CASSQGGGSGGQNIQYF. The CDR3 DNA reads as TGCGCCAGCAGCCAAGGAGGGGGGTCGGGGGGACAGAACATTCAGTACTTC.

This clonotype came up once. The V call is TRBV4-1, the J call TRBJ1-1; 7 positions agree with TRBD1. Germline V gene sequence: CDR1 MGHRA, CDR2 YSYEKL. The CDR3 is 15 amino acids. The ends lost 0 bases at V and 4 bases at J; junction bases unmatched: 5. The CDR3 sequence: CASSQETGRGTEAFF. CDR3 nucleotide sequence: TGCGCCAGCAGCCAAGAGACAGGGAGGGGCACTGAAGCTTTCTTT.

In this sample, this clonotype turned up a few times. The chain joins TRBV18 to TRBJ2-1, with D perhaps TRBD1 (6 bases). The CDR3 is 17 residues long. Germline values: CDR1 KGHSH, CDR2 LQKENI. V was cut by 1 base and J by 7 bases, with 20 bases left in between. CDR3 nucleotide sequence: TGTGCCAGCTCACCACTGCCAGGGGCACCTAAGGAAAATGAGCAGTTCTTC. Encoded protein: CASSPLPGAPKENEQFF.

This CDR3 is CASSYFAGSTNYGYTF. The CDR3 nucleotides are TGTGCCAGCAGTTACTTTGCCGGGAGTACTAACTATGGCTACACCTTC. This chain joins TRBV6-2 or TRBV6-3 and TRBJ1-2; D gene ambiguous. The ends were cut back, 1 base at V and 0 bases at J, with 12 bases in the middle. The CDR3 sequence is 16 residues long. Per germline, CDR1 MNHEY and CDR2 SVGEGT.

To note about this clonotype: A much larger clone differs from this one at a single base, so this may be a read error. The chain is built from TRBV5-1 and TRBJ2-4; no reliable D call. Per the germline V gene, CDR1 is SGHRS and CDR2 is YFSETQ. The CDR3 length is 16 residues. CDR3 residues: CAGSLDGSKSKNIQYF. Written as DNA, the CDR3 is TGCGCCGGCAGCTTGGACGGCAGTAAGAGCAAAAACATTCAGTACTTC.

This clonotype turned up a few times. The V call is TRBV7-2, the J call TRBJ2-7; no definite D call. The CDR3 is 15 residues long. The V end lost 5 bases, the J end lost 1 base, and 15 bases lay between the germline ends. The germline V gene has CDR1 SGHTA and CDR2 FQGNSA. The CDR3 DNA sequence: TGTGCCAGCAGCCCGGCAGCCGGTGGGTCCTACGAGCAGTACTTC. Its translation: CASSPAAGGSYEQYF.

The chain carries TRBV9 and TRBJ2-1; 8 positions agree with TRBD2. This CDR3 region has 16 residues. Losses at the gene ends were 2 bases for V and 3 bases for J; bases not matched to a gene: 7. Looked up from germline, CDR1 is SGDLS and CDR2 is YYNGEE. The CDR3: CASSVAPSGHYNEQFF. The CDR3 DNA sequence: TGTGCCAGCAGCGTGGCCCCTAGCGGGCACTACAATGAGCAGTTCTTC.

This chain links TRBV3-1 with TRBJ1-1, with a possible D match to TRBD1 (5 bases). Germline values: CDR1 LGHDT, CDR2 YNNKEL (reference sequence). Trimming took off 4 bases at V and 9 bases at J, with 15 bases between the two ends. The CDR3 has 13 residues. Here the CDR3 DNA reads TGTGCCAGCAGCCCCCAACGCGGGGGTAAAGCTTTCTTT. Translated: CASSPQRGGKAFF.

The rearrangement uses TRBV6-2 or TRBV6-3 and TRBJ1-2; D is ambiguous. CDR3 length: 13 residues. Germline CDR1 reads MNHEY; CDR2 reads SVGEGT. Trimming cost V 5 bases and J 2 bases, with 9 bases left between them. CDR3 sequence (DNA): TGTGCCAGCAGTAATCAGGCGAACTATGGCTACACCTTC. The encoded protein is CASSNQANYGYTF.